Below are 28 T cell receptor beta chains sequenced from a single sample in a study of identical twins. TCRdb used MiXCR to reprocess the 5' RACE reads, holding one entry per CDR3 protein. This table has about 890,000 distinct CDR3 sequences, approximately 13% appearing once. These data also formed part of another study, on yellow fever vaccine responses in identical twins.

The source material was PBMCs. Receptor source: a woman in her late teens or twenties in good health.

The rearrangement links TRBV6-5 to TRBJ1-1; unclear D gene. Germline-derived CDR1 and CDR2 are MNHEY and SVGAGI. This CDR3 region has 14 residues. Trimming took 4 bases from V and 0 from J, leaving 9 bases between them. The CDR3 nucleotides are TGTGCCAGCAGTTTCAATATTCTGAACACTGAAGCTTTCTTT. It codes for CASSFNILNTEAFF.

This chain connects TRBV5-1 to TRBJ2-3; 9 bases match TRBD2. V was pared by 4 bases and J by 4 bases, with 10 bases of the junction left unmatched. Germline V gene sequence: CDR1 SGHRS, CDR2 YFSETQ. This CDR3 region has 16 residues. The CDR3 sequence is CASSPRTAGGPDTQYF. CDR3 bases: TGCGCCAGCAGCCCCCGGACAGCGGGGGGCCCAGATACGCAGTATTTT.

Ten or more counts support this clonotype. The V call is TRBV5-1, the J call TRBJ1-1; 7 bases fit TRBD1. The CDR3 totals 15 residues. Germline V gene data show CDR1 as SGHRS and CDR2 as YFSETQ. J lost 3 bases, V lost 1 base, and 6 bases had no gene match. The CDR3 nucleotides are TGCGCCAGCAGCTTGTTTGACAGGGCGGACACTGAAGCTTTCTTT. As protein: CASSLFDRADTEAFF.

The chain couples TRBV4-1 to TRBJ2-3, with 7 bases that match TRBD2. The CDR3 spans 15 residues. V trimming: 4 bases; J trimming: 4 bases; junction bases outside the gene matches: 8. Germline V gene sequence: CDR1 MGHRA, CDR2 YSYEKL. The CDR3 sequence: CASSPRSGVSDTQYF. In DNA, the CDR3 is TGCGCCAGCAGCCCCCGGAGCGGGGTATCAGATACGCAGTATTTT.

This clonotype was detected only a few times. The chain couples TRBV7-9 to TRBJ2-5; 7 bases match TRBD2. V dropped 4 bases and J dropped 0; count of bases not matched to a gene: 8. Per the germline V gene, CDR1 is SEHNR and CDR2 is FQNEAQ (reference sequence). This CDR3 region has 16 residues. The CDR3 loop is CASSSSGGGYQETQYF. CDR3 sequence (DNA): TGTGCCAGCAGCTCTAGCGGAGGCGGTTACCAAGAGACCCAGTACTTC.

There are many counts of this clonotype. V is TRBV12-3 or TRBV12-4 and J is TRBJ2-7, with TRBD1 as a possible D gene (5 bases). The germline V and J ends were trimmed by 3 bases and 4 bases, with 16 bases remaining between them. The CDR3 has 15 residues. CDR3 nucleotides: TGTGCCAGCAGTTTGGGTAATACAGGTTTATACGAGCAGTACTTC. Translated: CASSLGNTGLYEQYF.

The genes are TRBV7-9 and TRBJ2-7; D not resolved. V was clipped by 6 bases and J by 4 bases, with 10 bases between them. This CDR3 contains 12 residues. Germline V gives CDR1 SEHNR, CDR2 FQNEAQ (reference sequence). DNA for the CDR3: TGTGCCAGCAGACCTCTAGAGTACGAGCAGTACTTC. Translation: CASRPLEYEQYF.

This clonotype was counted a few times. This chain links TRBV12-3 or TRBV12-4 with TRBJ1-2; tentative D call: TRBD1 (5 bases). V gave up 4 bases and J gave up 0 bases, with 15 bases separating them. The CDR3 contains 16 residues. CDR3 amino acids: CASSSRQGLANYGYTF. CDR3 sequence (DNA): TGTGCCAGCAGTTCGCGGCAGGGTCTCGCTAACTATGGCTACACCTTC.

This clonotype occurred many times. J is TRBJ2-1 and V is TRBV28; D remains ambiguous. The germline CDR1 and CDR2 sequences are MDHEN and SYDVKM. The V end lost 4 bases, the J end lost 6 bases, and 13 bases lay between the germline ends. The CDR3 runs 14 residues. Here the CDR3 reads CASSWSEGSNEQFF. The DNA for the CDR3 is TGTGCCAGCAGTTGGTCAGAAGGATCCAATGAGCAGTTCTTC.

This clonotype appeared a few times. The chain carries TRBV12-3 or TRBV12-4 and TRBJ2-5, with 7 bases matching TRBD2. The ends lost 6 bases at V and 5 bases at J; junction bases unmatched: 9. The CDR3 loop spans 14 amino acids. CDR3 DNA sequence: TGTGCCAGCAGCCGGACTAGTACTCGGGAGACCCAGTACTTC. This gives the protein CASSRTSTRETQYF.

V gene TRBV7-6 combines with J gene TRBJ2-5, with 8 positions matching TRBD1. This CDR3 has 15 amino acids. The germline gives CDR1 SGHVS, CDR2 FNYEAQ. V was pared by 5 bases and J by 5 bases, with 10 bases of the junction left unmatched. The DNA for the CDR3 is TGTGCCAGCAGCCCCTGGACAGGGTCAGGCGAGACCCAGTACTTC. This sequence encodes CASSPWTGSGETQYF.

In this sample, this clonotype turned up a few times. J is TRBJ2-1 and V is TRBV10-3; 7 nucleotides align to TRBD1. This CDR3 has 15 amino acids. Looked up from germline, CDR1 is ENHRY and CDR2 is SYGVKD. J gave up 7 bases and V 6 bases, and 12 bases lay outside the gene matches. The CDR3 loop is CAISSETGSRNEQFF. CDR3 DNA: TGTGCCATCAGCTCAGAGACAGGGTCGCGTAATGAGCAGTTCTTC.

The chain uses TRBV7-8 and TRBJ2-7; 8 bases align to TRBD1. CDR1 is SGHVS, CDR2 FQNEAQ, per germline. V lost 3 bases, J lost 2 bases, and 9 bases stayed unmatched. This CDR3 spans 16 amino acids. The CDR3: CASSFKNRGTAYEQYV. In nucleotides, the CDR3 is TGTGCCAGCAGCTTCAAAAACAGGGGGACGGCCTACGAGCAGTACGTC.

This clonotype occurred a few times. This chain uses TRBV27 with TRBJ2-3, with a tentative D call TRBD1 (5 bases). Trimming took 5 bases from V and 6 from J, leaving 15 bases between them. This CDR3 comprises 14 residues. CDR1 MNHEY and CDR2 SMNVEV come from the germline V gene (reference sequence). The CDR3 region has the DNA TGTGCCAGCAGTCTGGGGCCTCTTGGGGATACGCAGTATTTT. The encoded protein is CASSLGPLGDTQYF.

This clonotype was recorded at least ten times. The chain uses TRBV3-1 and TRBJ1-2; unclear D gene. Germline V gene sequence: CDR1 LGHDT, CDR2 YNNKEL (reference sequence). V was cut by 5 bases and J by 5 bases, with 12 bases left in between. The CDR3 consists of 13 residues. Here the CDR3 DNA reads TGTGCCAGCAGCAAACTCCGGGGATATGGCTACACCTTC. Its protein product is CASSKLRGYGYTF. Filled out from reference TRBV3-1 and TRBJ1-2, the complete variable domain reads DTAVSQTPKYLVTQMGNDKSIKCEQNLGHDTMYWYKQDSKKFLKIMFSYNNKELIINETVPNRFSPKSPDKAHLNLHINSLELGDSAVYFCASSKLRGYGYTFGSGTRLTVV.

This clonotype has only a few counts. The CDR3 spells CASSQDFLRDTDGYTF. In DNA form, the CDR3 reads TGTGCCAGCAGCCAAGATTTCCTCCGGGATACGGATGGCTACACCTTC. The chain couples TRBV3-1 to TRBJ1-2; D gene ambiguous. Per germline, CDR1 LGHDT and CDR2 YNNKEL (reference sequence). V lost 0 bases, J lost 6 bases, and 17 bases lay in between. This CDR3 is built from 16 residues.

This chain uses TRBV29-1 with TRBJ2-7, with 12 bases identical to TRBD2. This CDR3 is built from 13 residues. The V gene's germline CDR1 is SQVTM and CDR2 ANQGSEA. Unmatched junction bases numbered 5, after V lost 8 bases and J lost 3 bases. The CDR3 region is CSSRLAGDYEQYF. DNA for the CDR3: TGCAGCTCTCGACTAGCGGGAGACTACGAGCAGTACTTC.

The CDR3 DNA follows: TGTGCCACCAGCAGAGATATGACGGTTGGTGGCTACACCTTC. Translating it yields CATSRDMTVGGYTF. This chain links TRBV15 with TRBJ1-2; no firm D call. Looked up from germline, CDR1 is LNHNV and CDR2 is YYDKDF (reference sequence). Trimming took off 0 bases at V and 7 bases at J, with 12 bases between the two ends. The CDR3 covers 14 residues.

The chain combines TRBV9 with TRBJ2-1; the D call may be TRBD1 or TRBD2 (6 bases each). The V and J ends lost 3 bases and 0 bases respectively, with 13 bases between them. CDR3 length: 16 residues. Looked up from germline, CDR1 is SGDLS and CDR2 is YYNGEE. The CDR3 here is CASSGPGGGSYNEQFF. CDR3 sequence (DNA): TGTGCCAGCAGCGGCCCCGGAGGGGGCTCCTACAATGAGCAGTTCTTC.

This clonotype has more than one count but fewer than ten. This chain links TRBV11-2 with TRBJ2-5, with 7 bases matching TRBD2. The V segment lost 5 bases and the J segment 5 bases; nucleotides outside the gene matches: 14. Looked up from germline, CDR1 is SGHAT and CDR2 is FQNNGV. This CDR3 has 16 amino acids. CDR3: CASSQSGTRGMETQYF. CDR3 in DNA: TGTGCCAGCAGCCAAAGCGGGACCCGAGGGATGGAGACCCAGTACTTC.

A few counts support this clonotype. The chain carries TRBV11-2 and TRBJ2-3; 11 bases are a match to TRBD2. The CDR3 is 19 amino acids. Germline values: CDR1 SGHAT, CDR2 FQNNGV. V trimming: 0 bases; J trimming: 0 bases; junction bases outside the gene matches: 8. The CDR3 here is CASSLDRASGGHSTDTQYF. The CDR3 DNA follows: TGTGCCAGCAGCTTAGATAGGGCTAGCGGGGGGCATAGCACAGATACGCAGTATTTT.

The chain recombines TRBV7-9 with TRBJ2-2; possibly TRBD1 for D (6 bases). This CDR3 region has 15 residues. Trimming removed 2 bases from V and 1 base from J, with 8 bases in between. Looked up from germline, CDR1 is SEHNR and CDR2 is FQNEAQ (reference sequence). The CDR3 bases are TGTGCCAGCAGCTTAAAGGACAGGAACACCGGGGAGCTGTTTTTT. This codes for CASSLKDRNTGELFF.

The rearrangement links TRBV11-2 to TRBJ2-1, with a weak D call TRBD2 (6 bases). Looked up from germline, CDR1 is SGHAT and CDR2 is FQNNGV. The CDR3 has 16 residues. V lost 1 base and J lost 6, with 16 bases in between. The CDR3 region has the DNA TGTGCCAGCAGCTTAGTAACAGGAGGGTGGGTCAATGAGCAGTTCTTC. Its translation is CASSLVTGGWVNEQFF.

This clonotype was seen more than once but under ten times. This chain uses TRBV20-1 with TRBJ2-4, with D possibly being TRBD1 (7 bases). This CDR3 has 15 amino acids. Trimming cost V 3 bases and J 0 bases, with 12 bases left between them. CDR1 and CDR2 from the germline V gene are DFQATT and SNEGSKA (reference sequence). CDR3 amino acids: CSARARGVAKNIQYF. CDR3 DNA: TGCAGTGCTAGGGCCAGGGGGGTAGCCAAAAACATTCAGTACTTC.

The chain joins TRBV13 to TRBJ1-4, with D possibly TRBD1 on 5 matching bases. Germline values: CDR1 PRHDT, CDR2 FYEKMQ (reference sequence). V lost 6 bases and J 10 bases, leaving 15 bases between the germline ends. The CDR3 is 13 residues long. In DNA form, the CDR3 reads TGTGCCAGCAGTAGGGCAGGGTTTGGAAAACTGTTTTTT. Protein: CASSRAGFGKLFF.

This clonotype was recorded many times. The chain has TRBV12-3 or TRBV12-4 and TRBJ2-1; 7 nucleotides align to TRBD2. This CDR3 region has 13 residues. V gave up 2 bases and J gave up 9 bases; unmatched junction bases: 4. For the CDR3, the DNA is TGTGCCAGCAGTTTACAGCGGGAAACTGAGCAGTTCTTC. As protein: CASSLQRETEQFF.

This clonotype was observed a few times. CDR3 DNA: TGTGCCAGCAGCTTATGGCGGGGTCGGTACAATGAGCAGTTCTTC. Its translation is CASSLWRGRYNEQFF. This rearrangement joins TRBV11-2 to TRBJ2-1; possible D gene TRBD2, 6 bases. The CDR3 totals 15 residues. Germline CDR1 is SGHAT and CDR2 is FQNNGV. Deletions cut 2 bases from V and 4 bases from J, with 12 bases between.

In this sample, this clonotype turned up a few times. The chain has TRBV3-1 and TRBJ2-5; D is perhaps TRBD1 (6 bases). CDR3 length equals 16 residues. Germline CDR1 is LGHDT and CDR2 is YNNKEL (reference sequence). Trimming cost V 3 bases and J 4 bases, with 18 bases left between them. The chain's CDR3 is CASSHNPTGRAETQYF. The CDR3 coding sequence is TGTGCCAGCAGCCATAACCCTACAGGGAGAGCAGAGACCCAGTACTTC.